This entry lists 32 T cell receptor beta chains sequenced from one sample in a study of blood T cell repertoires in COVID-19 (dated by TCRdb to between 2020 and 2021). The library was produced with the immunoSEQ multiplex PCR assay. The clones in this table, taken by TCRdb from immuneACCESS, are in-frame only. Not every clone is retained; where verified, under half of the shortfall comes from an unresolved V gene, and the cause of the rest is unknown. In all, the sample holds some 190,000 clones, and roughly 76% of those were seen once. Roughly 11% of the sample belongs to the ten largest clones. The sample was peripheral blood. The receptors come from a woman aged 40 to 50 with COVID-19, enrolled during active disease.

The chain has TRBV30 and TRBJ2-2, with D perhaps matching TRBD1 (7 bases). V was pared by 2 bases and J by 1 base, with 11 bases between. The CDR3 has 15 amino acids. Germline CDR1 reads GTSNPN; CDR2 reads SVGIG (reference sequence). The CDR3 bases are TGTGCCTGGAGTTCTCAGGGGGGGAACACCGGGGAGCTGTTTTTT. Protein sequence: CAWSSQGGNTGELFF.

This sequence joins TRBV20-1 and TRBJ2-7, with 13 bases lining up with TRBD2. There are 14 residues in the CDR3. The junction had 2 bases not matched to a gene; V was cut back by 3 bases and J by 3 bases. Germline values: CDR1 DFQATT, CDR2 SNEGSKA (reference sequence). For the CDR3, the DNA is TGCAGTGCTAGTAGGACTAGCGGGAGCTACGAGCAGTACTTC. Its protein product is CSASRTSGSYEQYF.

This clone appeared a single time. The chain combines TRBV6-5 with TRBJ1-5, with TRBD1 as a possible D gene (5 bases). The germline gives CDR1 MNHEY, CDR2 SVGAGI. CDR3 size: 11 residues. Trimming took 2 bases from V and 11 from J, leaving 7 bases between them. The chain's CDR3 is CASSYGGSQHF. CDR3 bases: TGTGCCAGCAGTTACGGGGGGTCCCAGCATTTT.

In regard to this clone: Other DNA sequences from this sample encode an identical CDR3 as well. This rearrangement joins TRBV30 to TRBJ2-3, with D uncertain. Between the trimmed V and J ends, which lost 0 bases and 5 bases, there was a span of 3 bases. Germline V gene data show CDR1 as GTSNPN and CDR2 as SVGIG (reference sequence). This CDR3 comprises 11 residues. The CDR3: CAWSVLDTQYF. CDR3 nucleotide sequence: TGTGCCTGGAGTGTACTAGATACGCAGTATTTT.

The V gene is TRBV27, the J gene TRBJ2-7; D ambiguous. Germline V gene sequence: CDR1 MNHEY, CDR2 SMNVEV (reference sequence). This CDR3 region has 14 residues. V was pared by 3 bases and J by 6 bases, with 15 bases between. This chain's CDR3 is CASSFALQIGEQYF. The CDR3, as DNA: TGTGCCAGCAGTTTTGCACTACAAATTGGCGAGCAGTACTTC.

J is TRBJ1-1 and V is TRBV6-5; D is uncertain. Germline-derived CDR1 and CDR2 are MNHEY and SVGAGI. Trimming took 6 bases from V and 3 from J, leaving 14 bases between them. The CDR3 runs to 14 residues. DNA for the CDR3: TGTGCCAGCAGCCGGGATCACCCGTACACTGAAGCTTTCTTT. Translation: CASSRDHPYTEAFF.

The V and J genes are TRBV5-4 and TRBJ1-6; the D is unclear. The CDR3 has 14 residues. Germline CDR1 is SGHNT and CDR2 is YYREEE (reference sequence). V was cut by 0 bases and J by 7 bases, with 8 bases left in between. The CDR3 loop is CASSLARKNSPLHF. The CDR3 bases are TGTGCCAGCAGCTTGGCCAGGAAGAATTCACCCCTCCACTTT.

V is TRBV12-3 or TRBV12-4 and J is TRBJ2-7; TRBD2 agrees at 8 bases. There are 13 residues in the CDR3. The V gene end was trimmed by 3 bases and the J gene end by 6 bases; junction bases not matched to a gene: 4. Here the CDR3 DNA reads TGTGCCAGCAGTTTTTCCCGGGGGGGCGAGCAGTACTTC. This codes for CASSFSRGGEQYF.

This clone appeared a few times. This rearrangement joins TRBV14 to TRBJ2-1; 15 bases are shared with TRBD2. CDR1 is SGHDN, CDR2 FVKESK, per germline. With 5 bases clipped from V and 0 bases from J, the junction kept 2 bases outside the gene matches. This CDR3 spans 17 amino acids. CDR3 in amino acids: CASSGTSGGYSYNEQFF. In DNA form, the CDR3 reads TGTGCCAGCAGCGGGACTAGCGGGGGGTACTCCTACAATGAGCAGTTCTTC.

V usage is TRBV20-1 and J usage is TRBJ2-1; 10 bases map to TRBD2. V was clipped by 3 bases and J by 0 bases; unmatched bases: 2. This CDR3 has 15 residues. Germline V gene sequence: CDR1 DFQATT, CDR2 SNEGSKA (reference sequence). CDR3 protein: CSASSGRSSYNEQFF. CDR3 sequence (DNA): TGCAGTGCTAGTAGCGGGAGGAGCTCCTACAATGAGCAGTTCTTC.

For the CDR3, the DNA is TGTGCCAGCAGTTCGTACGACGGGAACAATGAGCAGTTCTTC. Translated, it gives CASSSYDGNNEQFF. The chain carries TRBV27 and TRBJ2-1; D possibly corresponds to TRBD2 (5 bases). This CDR3 contains 14 residues. V dropped 4 bases and J dropped 5 bases, with 12 bases sitting between them. The germline gives CDR1 MNHEY, CDR2 SMNVEV (reference sequence).

Worth noting for this clone: The sample carries other DNA sequences with the same CDR3. The chain combines TRBV6-5 with TRBJ1-3, with D perhaps TRBD1 (6 bases). Germline V gene data show CDR1 as MNHEY and CDR2 as SVGAGI. This CDR3 has 14 residues. V shed 5 bases and J shed 4 bases, with 12 bases lying between them. The CDR3 protein is CASSTGTQGNTIYF. The CDR3 bases are TGTGCCAGCAGTACCGGGACACAAGGAAACACCATATATTTT.

The CDR3 sequence is CATSRGSRGMNTEAFF. CDR3 coding DNA: TGTGCCACCAGCAGAGGAAGTCGGGGGATGAACACTGAAGCTTTCTTT. The chain carries TRBV15 and TRBJ1-1; D might be TRBD1 (5 bases). The CDR3 contains 16 residues. Germline CDR1 reads LNHNV; CDR2 reads YYDKDF (reference sequence). Deletions cut 1 base from V and 0 bases from J, with 12 bases between. The full variable domain, rest sourced from reference TRBV15 and TRBJ1-1, is DAMVIQNPRYQVTQFGKPVTLSCSQTLNHNVMYWYQQKSSQAPKLLFHYYDKDFNNEADTPDNFQSRRPNTSFCFLDIRSPGLGDTAMYLCATSRGSRGMNTEAFFGQGTRLTVV.

This chain joins TRBV11-1 and TRBJ2-1; possible D gene TRBD1, 5 bases. Looked up from germline, CDR1 is SGHAT and CDR2 is FQDESV (reference sequence). CDR3 length: 16 amino acids. Trimming shortened V by 1 base and J by 2 bases, and 12 bases separated the two germline ends. CDR3 DNA: TGTGCCAGCAGCTTAGAAAGGGGTTCCGCCTACAATGAGCAGTTCTTC. Its translation: CASSLERGSAYNEQFF.

The chain joins TRBV28 to TRBJ1-5, with 8 bases identical to TRBD1. Germline CDR1 reads MDHEN; CDR2 reads SYDVKM. V lost 4 bases to trimming and J lost 3 bases; unmatched junction nucleotides: 2. The CDR3 has 14 amino acids. CDR3 sequence (DNA): TGTGCCAGCAGTTCGACAGGGGACAATCAGCCCCAGCATTTT. Its protein is CASSSTGDNQPQHF.

The chain couples TRBV4-1 to TRBJ2-5, with 10 bases fitting TRBD2. V shed 0 bases and J 4 bases; nucleotides not matched to a gene: 23. CDR1 is MGHRA and CDR2 is YSYEKL in the germline V gene. This CDR3 region has 22 residues. The CDR3 here is CASSQDDRMRTNSAGGRETQYF. The CDR3, as DNA: TGCGCCAGCAGCCAAGATGATCGGATGCGGACAAACTCAGCGGGGGGGCGAGAGACCCAGTACTTC.

This chain joins TRBV18 and TRBJ2-5, with TRBD2 matching 7 bases. Germline assignment: CDR1 KGHSH and CDR2 LQKENI. J gave up 5 bases and V 4 bases, and 4 bases lay outside the gene matches. The CDR3 is made up of 13 amino acids. The CDR3 protein is CASSLHGGETQYF. CDR3 coding DNA: TGTGCCAGCTCACTCCACGGGGGGGAGACCCAGTACTTC.

The V call is TRBV7-9, the J call TRBJ2-7; 8 bases align to TRBD2. V gave up 4 bases and J gave up 5 bases; unmatched junction bases: 10. Germline assignment: CDR1 SEHNR and CDR2 FQNEAQ (reference sequence). The CDR3 has 15 residues. CDR3 protein: CASSSDGGALDEQYV. The CDR3 nucleotides are TGTGCCAGCAGCTCTGACGGGGGGGCCTTGGACGAGCAGTACGTC.

V usage is TRBV6-5 and J usage is TRBJ2-4; 8 bases map to TRBD1. V dropped 6 bases and J dropped 2; count of bases not matched to a gene: 6. The CDR3 covers 15 residues. Germline V gene lookup returns CDR1 MNHEY and CDR2 SVGAGI. The CDR3 sequence is CASRATGGTKNIQYF. The DNA of the CDR3 is TGTGCCAGCAGAGCCACAGGGGGAACCAAAAACATTCAGTACTTC.

In its sample, this clone was seen once. The chain recombines TRBV5-6 with TRBJ2-1; D may be TRBD1 (6 bases). Trimming removed 2 bases at V and 7 bases at J, with 7 bases between. The CDR3 totals 12 residues. From germline, CDR1 is SGHDT and CDR2 YYEEEE. CDR3 amino acids: CASSFTGNEQFF. In nucleotides, the CDR3 is TGTGCCAGCAGCTTCACAGGGAATGAGCAGTTCTTC.

On this clone itself: Additional DNA sequences in this sample encode the identical CDR3. V gene TRBV18 combines with J gene TRBJ2-5; TRBD1 matches 7 bases. CDR1 KGHSH and CDR2 LQKENI come from the germline V gene. The CDR3 covers 14 residues. Trimming removed 0 bases from V and 2 bases from J; junction bases left unmatched: 0. CDR3 protein: CASSPPGQQETQYF. The CDR3 bases are TGTGCCAGCTCACCACCGGGACAGCAAGAGACCCAGTACTTC.

This rearrangement joins TRBV5-1 to TRBJ2-5; maybe TRBD2 (5 bases). This CDR3 has 16 amino acids. Per germline, CDR1 SGHRS and CDR2 YFSETQ. V was clipped by 4 bases and J by 4 bases, with 20 bases between them. The CDR3 DNA reads TGCGCCAGCAGCGGCGGTAGGGAGCCGGTTGGAGAGACCCAGTACTTC. Amino acid sequence: CASSGGREPVGETQYF.

V usage is TRBV27 and J usage is TRBJ2-2, with D possibly matching TRBD1 (6 bases). Trimming left V 6 bases short and J 4 bases short, with 18 bases between. Per the germline V gene, CDR1 is MNHEY and CDR2 is SMNVEV (reference sequence). This CDR3 comprises 16 residues. DNA of the CDR3: TGTGCCAGCAGAACCTCGCGTGACAGGCGCACCGGGGAGCTGTTTTTT. Translating it yields CASRTSRDRRTGELFF.

The V call is TRBV30, the J call TRBJ1-1; no reliable D call. The CDR3 spans 14 residues. Germline lookup yields CDR1 GTSNPN and CDR2 SVGIG (reference sequence). Between the trimmed V and J ends, which lost 0 bases and 2 bases, there was a span of 10 bases. CDR3 nucleotide sequence: TGTGCCTGGAGTGTTAAAGGCGGAAACACTGAAGCTTTCTTT. Residues: CAWSVKGGNTEAFF.

The chain combines TRBV14 with TRBJ2-7, with D possibly being TRBD1 (7 bases). The germline V and J ends were trimmed by 4 bases and 1 base, with 17 bases remaining between them. The germline gives CDR1 SGHDN, CDR2 FVKESK. The CDR3 has 16 amino acids. This CDR3 reads CASSLRSTGRSYEQYF. The DNA for the CDR3 is TGTGCCAGCAGCCTCAGGTCGACAGGGAGGTCCTACGAGCAGTACTTC.

The V and J genes are TRBV2 and TRBJ2-5; D remains unclear. CDR1 and CDR2 (germline): SNHLY, FYNNEI. V dropped 6 bases and J dropped 3 bases, with 11 bases sitting between them. CDR3 size: 13 residues. The chain's CDR3 is CASRPGVEETQYF. DNA of the CDR3: TGTGCCAGCAGGCCGGGTGTTGAAGAGACCCAGTACTTC. Together with reference TRBV2 and TRBJ2-5, the CDR3 gives the full variable domain: EPEVTQTPSHQVTQMGQEVILRCVPISNHLYFYWYRQILGQKVEFLVSFYNNEISEKSEIFDDQFSVERPDGSNFTLKIRSTKLEDSAMYFCASRPGVEETQYFGPGTRLLVL.

The J gene is TRBJ1-3, the V gene TRBV15; TRBD1 might be the D (5 bases). The CDR3 is 14 amino acids. CDR1 LNHNV and CDR2 YYDKDF come from the germline V gene (reference sequence). Trimming took off 6 bases at V and 1 base at J, with 10 bases between the two ends. CDR3 coding DNA: TGTGCCACCAGAGACAGAAGTTCTGGAAACACCATATATTTT. Translated, it gives CATRDRSSGNTIYF.

The rearrangement links TRBV27 to TRBJ1-6; 10 nucleotides line up with TRBD1. The germline CDR1 and CDR2 sequences are MNHEY and SMNVEV (reference sequence). J was trimmed by 10 bases and V by 6 bases; bases with no gene match: 6. The CDR3 runs to 14 residues. In DNA form, the CDR3 reads TGTGCCAGCAGACTCGGGACAGGGGTATCACCCCTCCACTTT. As protein: CASRLGTGVSPLHF.

J is TRBJ2-1 and V is TRBV20-1, with D possibly being TRBD2 (5 bases). Trimming removed 3 bases from V and 0 bases from J, with 9 bases in between. The germline V gene has CDR1 DFQATT and CDR2 SNEGSKA (reference sequence). This CDR3 contains 14 residues. CDR3 sequence reads: CSASSLASYNEQFF. CDR3 nucleotide sequence: TGCAGTGCTAGTTCTCTAGCCTCCTACAATGAGCAGTTCTTC.

The V and J genes are TRBV7-2 and TRBJ2-5, with 7 bases that match TRBD2. This CDR3 spans 15 amino acids. Per the germline V gene, CDR1 is SGHTA and CDR2 is FQGNSA. V lost 2 bases to trimming and J lost 3 bases; unmatched junction nucleotides: 6. As DNA, the CDR3 is TGTGCCAGCAGCTTAATGGGACTACAAAAAGAGACCCAGTACTTC. It translates to CASSLMGLQKETQYF.

The gene calls are TRBV5-1 and TRBJ2-7; the match to TRBD1 covers 7 bases. Germline CDR1 SGHRS, CDR2 YFSETQ. V shed 2 bases and J 2 bases; nucleotides not matched to a gene: 4. The CDR3 length is 14 residues. CDR3 in amino acids: CASSLGTATYEQYF. The DNA of the CDR3 is TGCGCCAGCAGCTTAGGGACAGCAACCTACGAGCAGTACTTC.

This chain links TRBV9 with TRBJ2-3; a possible D gene is TRBD2 (5 bases). V was trimmed by 5 bases and J by 0 bases, leaving 22 bases between them. Germline lookup yields CDR1 SGDLS and CDR2 YYNGEE. The CDR3 length is 18 residues. The CDR3 nucleotides read TGTGCCAGCAGAAGGTCGGGAACTTGGCGATGTAGCACAGATACGCAGTATTTT. This encodes CASRRSGTWRCSTDTQYF.